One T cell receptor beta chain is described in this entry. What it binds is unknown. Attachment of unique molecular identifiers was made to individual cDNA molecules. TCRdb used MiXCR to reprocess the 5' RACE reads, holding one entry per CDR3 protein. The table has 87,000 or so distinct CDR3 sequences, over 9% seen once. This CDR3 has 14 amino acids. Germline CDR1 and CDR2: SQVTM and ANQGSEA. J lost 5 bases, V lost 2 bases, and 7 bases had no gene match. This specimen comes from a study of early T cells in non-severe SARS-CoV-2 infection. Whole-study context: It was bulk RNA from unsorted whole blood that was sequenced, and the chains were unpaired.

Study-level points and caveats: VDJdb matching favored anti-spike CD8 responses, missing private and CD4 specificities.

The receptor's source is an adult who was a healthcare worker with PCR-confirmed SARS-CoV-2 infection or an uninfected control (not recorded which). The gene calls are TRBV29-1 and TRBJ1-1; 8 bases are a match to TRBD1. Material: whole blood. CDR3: CSVEQGAGGTEAFF. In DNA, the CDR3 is TGCAGCGTTGAACAGGGGGCGGGCGGGACTGAAGCTTTCTTT.